One sample yielded the 20 T cell receptor beta chains listed below, sequenced in a study of shared clonotypes between healthy human individuals. The data were produced by immunoSEQ multiplex PCR, yet TCRdb's version contains in-frame clones alone and is incomplete. The data contain fewer than 1.8 million clones, approximately 98.5% of them singletons. The specimen sequenced was naive CD4+ T cells sorted from blood. Subset meaning: CD45RA+ positively selected. All receptors derive from a man younger than 45 in good health.

The chain recombines TRBV5-1 with TRBJ1-2; D possibly corresponds to TRBD1 (6 bases). The V end was cut by 0 bases, the J end by 2 bases, with 14 bases between. Per germline, CDR1 SGHRS and CDR2 YFSETQ. This CDR3 spans 16 amino acids. CDR3 residues: CASSLVPDSTNYGYTF. The CDR3 nucleotides are TGCGCCAGCAGCTTGGTCCCGGACAGTACCAACTATGGCTACACCTTC.

This chain uses TRBV7-8 with TRBJ1-3; no definite D call. Trimming left V 4 bases short and J 3 bases short, with 16 bases between. Germline CDR1 SGHVS, CDR2 FQNEAQ. The CDR3 has 16 residues. The CDR3 DNA sequence: TGTGCCAGCAGCTCCCGCGGTGCACAAGTTGGAAACACCATATATTTT. It translates to CASSSRGAQVGNTIYF.

The V call is TRBV27, the J call TRBJ2-3; 9 bases align to TRBD1. The V gene end was trimmed by 6 bases and the J gene end by 8 bases; junction bases not matched to a gene: 12. Germline V gives CDR1 MNHEY, CDR2 SMNVEV (reference sequence). This CDR3 spans 15 amino acids. The CDR3 here is CASRPGQGGIGTQYF. The CDR3 bases are TGTGCCAGCAGGCCGGGACAGGGCGGGATTGGTACGCAGTATTTT.

This clone was seen just once. V usage is TRBV9 and J usage is TRBJ2-5; TRBD2 matches at 8 bases. CDR1 is SGDLS and CDR2 is YYNGEE in the germline V gene. The CDR3 loop spans 16 amino acids. With V trimmed by 3 bases and J by 5 bases, 12 bases remained unmatched. CDR3 bases: TGTGCCAGCAGCGACCGGACTAGCTCCGTTTCTGAGACCCAGTACTTC. This translates into CASSDRTSSVSETQYF.

J is TRBJ2-5 and V is TRBV28, with D possibly matching TRBD2 (6 bases). Trimming removed 10 bases at V and 0 bases at J, with 12 bases between. This CDR3 has 13 amino acids. Germline lookup yields CDR1 MDHEN and CDR2 SYDVKM. The CDR3 reads CATEEGNQETQYF. CDR3 bases: TGTGCCACTGAGGAGGGGAACCAAGAGACCCAGTACTTC.

In nucleotides, the CDR3 is TGTGCCTGGAGTGTTTACAGGGGCAGTGAGCAGTACTTC. Translated: CAWSVYRGSEQYF. This chain connects TRBV30 to TRBJ2-7; 7 bases line up with TRBD1. V gave up 0 bases and J gave up 7 bases; unmatched junction bases: 6. Per the germline V gene, CDR1 is GTSNPN and CDR2 is SVGIG (reference sequence). This CDR3 contains 13 residues.

V and J are TRBV6-5 and TRBJ1-2, with D perhaps TRBD1 (5 bases). The CDR3 loop spans 13 amino acids. Germline loops: CDR1 MNHEY, CDR2 SVGAGI. V was shortened by 6 bases and J by 0 bases, with 8 bases between the two germline ends. CDR3 amino acids: CASRRQSNYGYTF. CDR3 sequence (DNA): TGTGCCAGCAGGAGACAGTCTAACTATGGCTACACCTTC.

This chain uses TRBV25-1 with TRBJ2-7, with 7 bases fitting TRBD2. This CDR3 comprises 15 residues. Germline-derived CDR1 and CDR2 are MGHDK and SYGVNS. V lost 4 bases to trimming and J lost 3 bases; unmatched junction nucleotides: 9. For the CDR3, the DNA is TGTGCCAGCAGTGCGTTGGGAGGGAGTAACTACGAGCAGTACTTC. Its protein is CASSALGGSNYEQYF.

J is TRBJ1-1 and V is TRBV5-5; TRBD1 matches 10 bases. Per the germline V gene, CDR1 is SGHKS and CDR2 is YYEKEE (reference sequence). The CDR3 totals 14 residues. The ends lost 6 bases at V and 6 bases at J; junction bases unmatched: 8. The CDR3 DNA follows: TGTGCCAGCAACGGGGGACAGGGGATCTCTGAAGCTTTCTTT. Residues: CASNGGQGISEAFF.

The chain employs TRBV7-2 and TRBJ1-2, with 7 positions matching TRBD1. CDR1 is SGHTA, CDR2 FQGNSA, per germline. There are 14 residues in the CDR3. V was clipped by 4 bases and J by 4 bases; unmatched bases: 6. DNA for the CDR3: TGTGCCAGCAGCTCGGGACAGACAAGCTATGGCTACACCTTC. Amino acid sequence: CASSSGQTSYGYTF.

V usage is TRBV10-2 and J usage is TRBJ2-7; tentative D call: TRBD2 (5 bases). This CDR3 has 12 amino acids. CDR1 and CDR2 from the germline V gene are WSHSY and SAAADI. Between the trimmed V and J ends, which lost 7 bases and 6 bases, there was a span of 13 bases. CDR3 sequence reads: CASTASTSEQYF. CDR3 bases: TGCGCCAGCACAGCCTCCACTAGCGAGCAGTACTTC.

The V and J genes are TRBV27 and TRBJ2-1, with unresolved D. Trimming cost V 8 bases and J 5 bases, with 37 bases left between them. Germline V gives CDR1 MNHEY, CDR2 SMNVEV (reference sequence). CDR3 length equals 21 residues. DNA for the CDR3: TGTGCCAGCGTCTCAGGCCGTGGCAGAAACCATACGTATAGGGCCCACAATGAGCAGTTCTTC. Amino acid sequence: CASVSGRGRNHTYRAHNEQFF.

The V and J genes are TRBV5-4 and TRBJ2-3; 9 positions match TRBD2. The CDR3 runs to 15 residues. V gave up 4 bases and J gave up 0 bases; unmatched junction bases: 3. The germline V gene encodes CDR1 SGHNT and CDR2 YYREEE (reference sequence). CDR3: CASSIGLASTDTQYF. CDR3 DNA: TGTGCCAGCAGCATCGGACTAGCGAGCACAGATACGCAGTATTTT. The whole variable domain, remainder taken from reference TRBV5-4 and TRBJ2-3, is ETGVTQSPTHLIKTRGQQVTLRCSSQSGHNTVSWYQQALGQGPQFIFQYYREEENGRGNFPPRFSGLQFPNYSSELNVNALELDDSALYLCASSIGLASTDTQYFGPGTRLTVL.

This rearrangement joins TRBV4-1 to TRBJ2-1, with 9 bases fitting TRBD2. V trimming: 4 bases; J trimming: 4 bases; junction bases outside the gene matches: 14. The CDR3 runs to 18 residues. In germline, CDR1 is MGHRA, CDR2 YSYEKL. CDR3 protein: CASSPYVLRLAEYNEQFF. CDR3 coding DNA: TGCGCCAGCAGCCCATACGTCCTCAGACTAGCGGAGTACAATGAGCAGTTCTTC.

On this clone itself: At the DNA level, this CDR3 is encoded by other sequences in the same sample as well. V gene TRBV7-2 combines with J gene TRBJ2-5; D remains unclear. The germline V and J ends were trimmed by 1 base and 4 bases, with 7 bases remaining between them. The CDR3 contains 13 residues. Germline V lookup: CDR1 SGHTA, CDR2 FQGNSA. The CDR3 reads CASSLVGRETQYF. The CDR3 region has the DNA TGTGCCAGCAGCTTAGTAGGGCGAGAGACCCAGTACTTC.

The chain couples TRBV28 to TRBJ2-3; possibly TRBD2 for D (6 bases). Between the trimmed V and J ends, which lost 6 bases and 8 bases, there was a span of 12 bases. This CDR3 has 12 residues. Germline CDR1 MDHEN, CDR2 SYDVKM. Here the CDR3 reads CASSSAGSTQYF. The CDR3 coding sequence is TGTGCCAGCAGCTCGGCGGGGAGTACGCAGTATTTT.

Turning to this clone: The CDR3 ends on some other residue instead of the conserved phenylalanine or tryptophan, so this is likely a read error. It is unclear where the CDR3 begins or ends on the DNA, so no DNA is shown, and the CDR3 is as TCRdb lists it. The chain uses TRBV20-1 and TRBJ2-7; TRBD2, the table's D call, was not compared with the DNA. Germline V CDR1 and CDR2: DFQATT, SNEGSKA (reference sequence). A total of 11 residues make up the CDR3, ends included. The CDR3 sequence is CSARMGGTRAL.

The chain couples TRBV6-1 to TRBJ2-2; no definite D call. The CDR3 is 13 amino acids. V lost 8 bases and J lost 6, with 13 bases in between. The germline gives CDR1 MNHNS, CDR2 SASEGT. The CDR3 nucleotides read TGTGCCAGCCACGAACTCCCGGCCGGGGAGCTGTTTTTT. Translated: CASHELPAGELFF.

The genes are TRBV7-3 and TRBJ2-1; D call uncertain. The CDR3 sequence is 14 residues long. Germline loops: CDR1 SGHTA, CDR2 FQGTGA. Trimming left V 2 bases short and J 7 bases short, with 12 bases between. The CDR3 DNA sequence: TGTGCCAGCAGCTTAGGTCCAGCTCCGAATGAGCAGTTCTTC. Amino acids: CASSLGPAPNEQFF. The variable domain in full, completed from reference TRBV7-3 and TRBJ2-1, reads GAGVSQTPSNKVTEKGKYVELRCDPISGHTALYWYRQSLGQGPEFLIYFQGTGAADDSGLPNDRFFAVRPEGSVSTLKIQRTERGDSAVYLCASSLGPAPNEQFFGPGTRLTVL.

V gene TRBV4-3 combines with J gene TRBJ2-2, with D uncertain. Deletions cut 1 base from V and 5 bases from J, with 8 bases between. The CDR3 totals 14 residues. In germline, CDR1 is LGHNA, CDR2 YSLEER. CDR3 coding DNA: TGCGCCAGCAGCCAAGGTCGGCCGACCGGGGAGCTGTTTTTT. Protein: CASSQGRPTGELFF.